The present entry profiles one T cell receptor (beta chain) with its context. The antigen remains undetermined. The data stem from a study of T cells in localized non-small cell lung cancer. Whole-study findings and limits: A raised T cell density in blood coincided with lengthier overall survival.

V was cut by 3 bases and J by 3 bases, with 15 bases left in between. Germline loops: CDR1 SGHRS, CDR2 YFSETQ. The CDR3 spans 15 residues. Produced via immunoSEQ multiplex PCR; TCRdb's table is partial and in-frame only. This table holds about 54,000 clones, approximately 82% found once. The V gene is TRBV5-1, the J gene TRBJ1-1; tentatively, D is TRBD1 (6 bases). Sequences were derived from peripheral blood, sampled before any cancer treatment. This clonotype was obtained from a female donor older than 55 with stage II squamous cell lung carcinoma. Written as DNA, the CDR3 is TGCGCCAGCAGCTGGACAGTGGGGTGGGACACTGAAGCTTTCTTT. Translated: CASSWTVGWDTEAFF.